This TCR beta chain was sequenced for a study of blood T cells in healthy people across ages. Drawn from each donor were approximately 9.5 milliliters of peripheral blood. A minimum of 7 million PBMCs was isolated per sample. V lost 6 bases and J 9 bases, leaving 9 bases between the germline ends. This CDR3 comprises 10 residues. The germline V gene has CDR1 DFQATT and CDR2 SNEGSKA (reference sequence). Through a sample-barcoded 5' primer and a J-beta primer mix, a second PCR was run for roughly 6 to 12 cycles. A single record per CDR3 protein comes from TCRdb applying MiXCR to the 5' RACE reads. Counted here are 1.5 million to 2 million distinct CDR3 sequences, 49% occurring once; the ten biggest clones make up over 2%.

The V call is TRBV20-1, the J call TRBJ2-1, with D hard to call. The sample was blood. The TCR sequence derives from a middle-aged woman in good health. The CDR3 sequence is CSAKFTEQFF. CDR3 bases: TGCAGTGCCAAGTTTACTGAGCAGTTCTTC.